The 14 T cell receptor beta chains presented below share a single source sample, sequenced in a study of response to subunit inactivated influenza vaccine. TCRdb called the RT-PCR reads again in MiXCR, with one record for every CDR3 protein. This sample yields fewer than 600,000 distinct CDR3 sequences, of which approximately 7.3% are seen a single time; roughly 14% belongs to the top ten. The starting material was PBMCs from blood, obtained roughly 24 months after vaccination. The receptors shown here come from a man between 50 and 75 years old who received an inactivated influenza vaccine.

This rearrangement joins TRBV6-2 or TRBV6-3 to TRBJ1-1; D is ambiguous. CDR1 and CDR2 from the germline V gene are MNHEY and SVGEGT. Between the trimmed V and J ends, which lost 7 bases and 0 bases, there was a span of 6 bases. This CDR3 comprises 12 residues. The CDR3 here is CASIALNTEAFF. The CDR3 nucleotides are TGTGCCAGCATCGCTTTGAACACTGAAGCTTTCTTT.

Ten or more counts support this clonotype. The J gene is TRBJ2-7, the V gene TRBV20-1, with D tentatively TRBD1 or TRBD2 (5 bases each). Germline V lookup: CDR1 DFQATT, CDR2 SNEGSKA (reference sequence). V was clipped by 0 bases and J by 6 bases, with 18 bases between them. This CDR3 is 15 amino acids long. The CDR3 reads CSARDGTTGGVEQYF. Here the CDR3 DNA reads TGCAGTGCTAGAGACGGGACCACCGGTGGGGTCGAGCAGTACTTC.

This clonotype was picked up many times. The V call is TRBV6-2 or TRBV6-3, the J call TRBJ2-1, with TRBD2 matching 10 bases. Germline CDR1 reads MNHEY; CDR2 reads SVGEGT. With V trimmed by 9 bases and J by 5 bases, 13 bases remained unmatched. CDR3 length: 16 amino acids. The CDR3 is CASRGTSVFHHNEQFF. The CDR3 DNA is TGTGCCAGTCGTGGGACTAGCGTTTTTCATCACAATGAGCAGTTCTTC.

V usage is TRBV20-1 and J usage is TRBJ2-7, with D perhaps being TRBD1 or TRBD2 (5 bases each). Germline V gene lookup returns CDR1 DFQATT and CDR2 SNEGSKA (reference sequence). V lost 4 bases and J 2 bases, leaving 15 bases between the germline ends. The CDR3 covers 14 residues. CDR3 DNA sequence: TGCAGTGCTAAACCCCGGGACCGCACCTACGAGCAGTACTTC. Its protein product is CSAKPRDRTYEQYF.

There are a few counts of this clonotype. This rearrangement joins TRBV5-1 to TRBJ2-5, with 9 nucleotides matching TRBD1. Germline lookup yields CDR1 SGHRS and CDR2 YFSETQ. The V segment lost 4 bases and the J segment 1 base; nucleotides outside the gene matches: 5. The CDR3 runs to 15 residues. In DNA, the CDR3 is TGCGCCAGCAGCAATGCGGGACAGGGCCAAGAGACCCAGTACTTC. Its protein is CASSNAGQGQETQYF.

Only a few counts were recorded for this clonotype. This chain links TRBV27 with TRBJ2-7, with TRBD2 identical over 11 bases. The CDR3 extends over 16 amino acids. V was pared by 2 bases and J by 6 bases, with 9 bases of the junction left unmatched. Germline lookup yields CDR1 MNHEY and CDR2 SMNVEV (reference sequence). The CDR3, as DNA: TGTGCCAGCAGTTTAATGGTAGCGGGAGGGCCGACCGAGCAGTACTTC. Translating it yields CASSLMVAGGPTEQYF.

This sequence joins TRBV20-1 and TRBJ2-3, with D maybe TRBD1 (6 bases). V lost 2 bases, J lost 3 bases, and 12 bases lay in between. The CDR3 covers 14 residues. Germline V CDR1 and CDR2: DFQATT, SNEGSKA (reference sequence). In DNA form, the CDR3 reads TGCAGTGCTAGATGGGACACCCTTACAGATACGCAGTATTTT. Its protein product is CSARWDTLTDTQYF.

This chain uses TRBV28 with TRBJ2-7, with 9 positions matching TRBD2. Trimming cost V 3 bases and J 5 bases; bases outside gene matches: 8. Germline loops: CDR1 MDHEN, CDR2 SYDVKM. The CDR3 spans 15 residues. In DNA, the CDR3 is TGTGCCAGCAGTTTGCTGGCGGGGGGGATCCACGAGCAGTACTTC. The encoded protein is CASSLLAGGIHEQYF. The variable domain in full, completed from reference TRBV28 and TRBJ2-7, reads DVKVTQSSRYLVKRTGEKVFLECVQDMDHENMFWYRQDPGLGLRLIYFSYDVKMKEKGDIPEGYSVSREKKERFSLILESASTNQTSMYLCASSLLAGGIHEQYFGPGTRLTVT.

At least ten counts were recorded for this clonotype. This chain connects TRBV5-6 to TRBJ1-1; D ambiguous. Trimming took 0 bases from V and 11 from J, leaving 11 bases between them. In germline, CDR1 is SGHDT, CDR2 YYEEEE. The CDR3 has 12 amino acids. The CDR3 nucleotides read TGTGCCAGCAGCTTGGAGGCAGCTGGGGCTTTCTTT. Protein: CASSLEAAGAFF.

This clonotype occurred many times. The chain has TRBV14 and TRBJ2-3, with D perhaps matching TRBD2 (5 bases). The germline V and J ends were trimmed by 0 bases and 6 bases, with 16 bases remaining between them. In germline, CDR1 is SGHDN, CDR2 FVKESK. The CDR3 sequence is 16 residues long. In DNA form, the CDR3 reads TGTGCCAGCAGCCAAGAAGCGGCCGGACCGACGGATACGCAGTATTTT. It codes for CASSQEAAGPTDTQYF.

In this sample, this clonotype turned up many times. CDR3: CASSRRQGGRSDTQYF. Written as DNA, the CDR3 is TGTGCCAGCAGCCGACGACAAGGGGGACGCAGTGATACGCAGTATTTT. V gene TRBV7-8 combines with J gene TRBJ2-3, with a possible D match to TRBD1 (6 bases). The CDR3 runs 16 residues. Trimming stripped 5 bases from V and 6 bases from J, with 21 bases between. The V gene's germline CDR1 is SGHVS and CDR2 FQNEAQ.

This clonotype has at least ten counts. This chain's CDR3 is CSVEDTGRYVYGYTF. CDR3 nucleotides: TGCAGCGTTGAAGATACGGGACGGTACGTCTATGGCTACACCTTC. The chain joins TRBV29-1 to TRBJ1-2; tentative D call: TRBD1 (5 bases). Germline CDR1 is SQVTM and CDR2 is ANQGSEA. V lost 0 bases and J 4 bases, leaving 15 bases between the germline ends. The CDR3 extends over 15 amino acids.

CDR3 nucleotides: TGTGCCACCAGTGCGGCGGGTAGGATTGAAGCTTTCTTT. This codes for CATSAAGRIEAFF. The chain carries TRBV24-1 and TRBJ1-1; D gene unclear. V was cut by 5 bases and J by 7 bases, with 13 bases left in between. The CDR3 has 13 residues. Germline CDR1 and CDR2: KGHDR and SFDVKD.

The chain uses TRBV4-1 and TRBJ1-6; 11 positions match TRBD1. Germline V gene data show CDR1 as MGHRA and CDR2 as YSYEKL. This CDR3 has 17 amino acids. V lost 0 bases, J lost 8 bases, and 6 bases stayed unmatched. In DNA form, the CDR3 reads TGCGCCAGCAGCCAAGAAGCTCGGGACAGGGGGGATTCACCCCTCCACTTT. It yields the protein CASSQEARDRGDSPLHF.